This T cell receptor (beta chain) was observed in a study of CD8 T cells in ankylosing spondylitis. CDR3 length equals 16 residues. Trimming cost V 0 bases and J 5 bases, with 17 bases left between them. Germline CDR1 MNHEY, CDR2 SMNVEV (reference sequence). Via MiXCR, TCRdb re-called the 5' RACE reads, giving one row per CDR3 protein. The sample has about 200,000 distinct CDR3 sequences; around 13% are singletons. This clonotype has more than one count but fewer than ten. This receptor was obtained from a male donor with ankylosing spondylitis or in good health (not recorded which). The sample was blood, either unsorted or a sorted T cell fraction (not recorded which). This chain joins TRBV27 and TRBJ2-7; TRBD1 might be the D (6 bases). The DNA for the CDR3 is TGTGCCAGCAGTTTATCCTGGGACATACGGGACCACGAGCAGTACTTC. It codes for CASSLSWDIRDHEQYF.